This T cell receptor beta chain was identified during a study of blood T cell repertoires in COVID-19. Germline assignment: CDR1 SGHAT and CDR2 FQNNGV. The CDR3 has 18 residues. The V end was cut by 0 bases, the J end by 4 bases, with 21 bases between. Assay: immunoSEQ multiplex PCR; the TCRdb copy retains only in-frame clones and omits some. The sample yields more than 250,000 clones, around 90% seen once. This TCR derives from a man between 50 and 59 years old with active or convalescent COVID-19. V usage is TRBV11-2 and J usage is TRBJ1-2; maybe TRBD1 (6 bases). Material for sequencing was peripheral blood. Written as DNA, the CDR3 is TGTGCCAGCAGCTTAGATGTCTACAGGGTCACTTACTCCTATGGCTACACCTTC. This gives the protein CASSLDVYRVTYSYGYTF.